The source of this TCR beta chain is a study of cytomegalovirus exposure and HLA in healthy donors. V was clipped by 4 bases and J by 1 base, with 7 bases between them. CDR1 KGHSH and CDR2 LQKENI come from the germline V gene. The CDR3 runs to 13 residues. Amplification used 60 Vbeta primers and 13 Jbeta primers. Clones were read by immunoSEQ multiplex PCR, and TCRdb kept only the in-frame ones, dropping some. The table shows under 200,000 clones, with about 81% occurring only once. This rearrangement joins TRBV18 to TRBJ1-1; D is undetermined. Sequencing was performed on PBMCs. This receptor was taken from a girl aged 2-15 years in good health and CMV-seropositive. CDR3 DNA: TGTGCCAGCTCACTCGACTCGAACACTGAAGCTTTCTTT. As protein: CASSLDSNTEAFF.